The subject of this entry is one T cell receptor (beta chain). The sample originates from a study of T-cell reconstitution after alpha-beta-depleted transplantation in children. The CDR3 length is 22 residues. Losses at the gene ends were 2 bases for V and 2 bases for J; bases not matched to a gene: 18. Preparation of the TCRbeta library involved a method that used unique molecular identifiers. Each CDR3 protein is one row after TCRdb ran MiXCR on the PCR reads. The table lists about 480,000 distinct CDR3 sequences, around 12% of them singletons. The source was PBMCs from the stem cell graft donor, collected from the stem cell graft. The receptor was isolated from a human donor who donated a stem cell graft to a child with combined immunodeficiency. The chain has TRBV12-3 or TRBV12-4 and TRBJ2-6; 10 bases line up with TRBD1. For the CDR3, the DNA is TGTGCCAGCAGTTTACGTTTAGGGGAGACGGGACAGGGGTTCACTGGGGCCAACGTCCTGACTTTC. It translates to CASSLRLGETGQGFTGANVLTF.